A selection of T cell receptor beta chains follows, all from one sample in a study of blood T cell repertoires in COVID-19. The table came from immunoSEQ multiplex PCR; TCRdb's copy has only in-frame clones and leaves some out. The repertoire holds roughly 330,000 clones, around 86% seen once, with about 10% in the top ten. Source material: PBMCs or T cells enriched from blood (not recorded which). These TCRs come from a woman under 30 who had recovered from COVID-19. Each CDR3 is given with its conserved first and last residue. D genes are given only for firm matches. Not every row has a clone size; where given, it reads once, few, many or a size class.

v_call: TRBV21-1
clone_size: NA
j_call: TRBJ2-6
d_call: NA
cdr3_nt: TGTGCCAGCAGACTGGGACAGGTGAGCTCTGGGGCCAACGTCCTGACTTTC
cdr3_aa: CASRLGQVSSGANVLTF

v_call: TRBV6-5
clone_size: few
j_call: TRBJ2-1
d_call: TRBD2
cdr3_nt: TGTGCCAGCAGCTGGACTAGCGGGATCAACAATGAGCAGTTCTTC
cdr3_aa: CASSWTSGINNEQFF

v_call: TRBV12-3/TRBV12-4
clone_size: NA
j_call: TRBJ1-1
d_call: NA
cdr3_nt: TGTGCCAGCGGCAGCGGGAACACTGAAGCTTTCTTT
cdr3_aa: CASGSGNTEAFF

v_call: TRBV10-3
clone_size: NA
j_call: TRBJ2-2
d_call: TRBD1
cdr3_nt: TGTGCCATCAAAAACGACAGGGGGCAAATCGCGAACACCGGGGAGCTGTTTTTT
cdr3_aa: CAIKNDRGQIANTGELFF

v_call: TRBV4-2
clone_size: NA
j_call: TRBJ1-2
d_call: TRBD1
cdr3_nt: TGTGCCAGCAGCCCCCGGGACAGGGACAACTATGGCTACACCTTC
cdr3_aa: CASSPRDRDNYGYTF

v_call: TRBV7-3
clone_size: NA
j_call: TRBJ2-1
d_call: TRBD2
cdr3_nt: TGTGCCAGCAGCCCCGGGACTAGGGTCTCGAATGAGCAGTTCTTC
cdr3_aa: CASSPGTRVSNEQFF

v_call: TRBV6-5
clone_size: NA
j_call: TRBJ2-7
d_call: NA
cdr3_nt: TGTGCCAGCAGAATCGCGGGTAACCCCTACGAGCAGTACTTC
cdr3_aa: CASRIAGNPYEQYF

v_call: TRBV3-1/TRBV3-2
clone_size: NA
j_call: TRBJ2-6
d_call: NA
cdr3_nt: TGTGCCAGCAACAACAGGGCGAGAGGGGCCAACGTCCTGACTTTC
cdr3_aa: CASNNRARGANVLTF

v_call: TRBV9
clone_size: NA
j_call: TRBJ1-4
d_call: TRBD1
cdr3_nt: TGTGCCAGCACCCGACAGGGGCATGGTAATGAAAAACTGTTTTTT
cdr3_aa: CASTRQGHGNEKLFF

v_call: TRBV6-6
clone_size: NA
j_call: TRBJ1-1
d_call: TRBD1
cdr3_nt: TGTGCCAGCAGACCGGACAGGCCTGGGGCTGAAGCTTTCTTT
cdr3_aa: CASRPDRPGAEAFF

v_call: TRBV11-2
clone_size: NA
j_call: TRBJ1-2
d_call: NA
cdr3_nt: TGTGCCAGCAGCTTAGATTCCCTCGGTCTGGGCGGCTACACCTTC
cdr3_aa: CASSLDSLGLGGYTF

v_call: TRBV7-9
clone_size: NA
j_call: TRBJ2-7
d_call: NA
cdr3_nt: TGTGCCAGCAGCTTAGAGCGGGCCCACTCCTACGAGCAGTACTTC
cdr3_aa: CASSLERAHSYEQYF

v_call: TRBV7-6
clone_size: once
j_call: TRBJ1-3
d_call: NA
cdr3_nt: TGTGCCAGCAGCGATACAGGCTTCTCTGGAAACACCATATATTTT
cdr3_aa: CASSDTGFSGNTIYF

v_call: TRBV4-1
clone_size: NA
j_call: TRBJ2-1
d_call: TRBD2
cdr3_nt: TGCGCCAGCAGCCCAAGACCGACTAGCGGGATAGCCTACAATGAGCAGTTCTTC
cdr3_aa: CASSPRPTSGIAYNEQFF

v_call: TRBV19
clone_size: NA
j_call: TRBJ1-5
d_call: TRBD1
cdr3_nt: TGTGCAGGGGGCGCGTCTAGCAATCAGCCCCAGCATTTT
cdr3_aa: CAGGASSNQPQHF

v_call: TRBV2
clone_size: NA
j_call: TRBJ2-1
d_call: TRBD1
cdr3_nt: TGTGCCAGCAGTGATAGTGGGACAGGGGATAATGAGCAGTTCTTC
cdr3_aa: CASSDSGTGDNEQFF

v_call: TRBV28
clone_size: NA
j_call: TRBJ2-2
d_call: TRBD1
cdr3_nt: TGTGCCAGCAGTTCTGGGACAGCGAACACCGGGGAGCTGTTTTTT
cdr3_aa: CASSSGTANTGELFF

v_call: TRBV4-1
clone_size: many
j_call: TRBJ2-7
d_call: NA
cdr3_nt: TGCGCCAGCAGCCAAGACCCAGGGGGGAGCTCCTACGAGCAGTACTTC
cdr3_aa: CASSQDPGGSSYEQYF

v_call: TRBV10-2
clone_size: few
j_call: TRBJ1-2
d_call: NA
cdr3_nt: TGCGCCAGCAGTGATACGGTGCGGCACTATGGCTACACCTTC
cdr3_aa: CASSDTVRHYGYTF

v_call: TRBV9
clone_size: NA
j_call: TRBJ2-6
d_call: NA
cdr3_nt: TGTGCCAGCAGCGCCCCACAAGGCGGCTCTGGGGCCAACGTCCTGACTTTC
cdr3_aa: CASSAPQGGSGANVLTF

v_call: TRBV6-1
clone_size: few
j_call: TRBJ1-3
d_call: TRBD1
cdr3_nt: TGTGCCAGCAGTGAAGCCCGGACAGGGGGAAACACCATATATTTT
cdr3_aa: CASSEARTGGNTIYF

v_call: TRBV28
clone_size: NA
j_call: TRBJ2-1
d_call: NA
cdr3_nt: TGTGCCAGCAGCACTTCATCCTCTGAGCAGTTCTTC
cdr3_aa: CASSTSSSEQFF

v_call: TRBV7-2
clone_size: NA
j_call: TRBJ2-5
d_call: TRBD2
cdr3_nt: TGTGCCAGCAGCTTAGTGGCTAGCGGGGGGGCAGAGACCCAGTACTTC
cdr3_aa: CASSLVASGGAETQYF

v_call: TRBV6-1
clone_size: NA
j_call: TRBJ2-7
d_call: TRBD2
cdr3_nt: TGTGCCAGCAGTGAGCGGGAGACTCTCGAATTTGAATTC
cdr3_aa: CASSERETLEFEF

v_call: TRBV18
clone_size: NA
j_call: TRBJ2-7
d_call: NA
cdr3_nt: TGTGCCAGCTCATACAGCGGAAGGAGGTCCTACGAGCAGTACTTC
cdr3_aa: CASSYSGRRSYEQYF

v_call: TRBV3-1/TRBV3-2
clone_size: once
j_call: TRBJ1-1
d_call: NA
cdr3_nt: TGTGCCAGCAGCCCGCGGTTTGGAGGGAGGACTGAAGCTTTCTTT
cdr3_aa: CASSPRFGGRTEAFF

v_call: TRBV18
clone_size: NA
j_call: TRBJ1-2
d_call: TRBD1
cdr3_nt: TGTGCCAGCTCACCACGACAGGGCCATGGCTACACCTTC
cdr3_aa: CASSPRQGHGYTF

v_call: TRBV7-2
clone_size: NA
j_call: TRBJ1-2
d_call: NA
cdr3_nt: TGTGCCAGCAGCTCCCGGGGAACCGCGTATGGCTACACCTTC
cdr3_aa: CASSSRGTAYGYTF

v_call: TRBV28
clone_size: NA
j_call: TRBJ1-4
d_call: NA
cdr3_nt: TGTGCCAGCAGTTTGCAGTTTAATGAAAAACTGTTTTTT
cdr3_aa: CASSLQFNEKLFF

v_call: TRBV13
clone_size: NA
j_call: TRBJ2-7
d_call: TRBD1
cdr3_nt: TGTGCCAGCAGCTTGGACAGGGGATCAGGGGAGCAGTACTTC
cdr3_aa: CASSLDRGSGEQYF

v_call: TRBV19
clone_size: NA
j_call: TRBJ1-5
d_call: NA
cdr3_nt: TGTGCCAGCAACTACAGGTATCAGAATCAGCCCCAGCATTTT
cdr3_aa: CASNYRYQNQPQHF

v_call: TRBV13
clone_size: NA
j_call: TRBJ2-1
d_call: TRBD2
cdr3_nt: TGTGCCAGCAAAGGGACTAACGGGGATGAGCAGTTCTTC
cdr3_aa: CASKGTNGDEQFF

v_call: TRBV19
clone_size: NA
j_call: TRBJ2-1
d_call: NA
cdr3_nt: TGTGCCAGTAGTATGGGCCCCAAGGAGTTCTTC
cdr3_aa: CASSMGPKEFF

v_call: TRBV19
clone_size: NA
j_call: TRBJ1-2
d_call: NA
cdr3_nt: TGTGCCAGTAGTATAGTTGACTACCTCTATGGCTACACCTTC
cdr3_aa: CASSIVDYLYGYTF

v_call: TRBV29-1
clone_size: NA
j_call: TRBJ1-1
d_call: NA
cdr3_nt: TGCAGCGTTGTGGCGGGGAAGGGCGCCACTGAAGCTTTCTTT
cdr3_aa: CSVVAGKGATEAFF

v_call: TRBV7-2
clone_size: NA
j_call: TRBJ2-7
d_call: NA
cdr3_nt: TGTGCCAGCAGCTCCCCAGGACTCGTATCCTACGAGCAGTACTTC
cdr3_aa: CASSSPGLVSYEQYF

v_call: TRBV18
clone_size: once
j_call: TRBJ1-1
d_call: NA
cdr3_nt: TGTGCCAGCTCACCGGGCGGGGTTGAAGCTTTCTTT
cdr3_aa: CASSPGGVEAFF